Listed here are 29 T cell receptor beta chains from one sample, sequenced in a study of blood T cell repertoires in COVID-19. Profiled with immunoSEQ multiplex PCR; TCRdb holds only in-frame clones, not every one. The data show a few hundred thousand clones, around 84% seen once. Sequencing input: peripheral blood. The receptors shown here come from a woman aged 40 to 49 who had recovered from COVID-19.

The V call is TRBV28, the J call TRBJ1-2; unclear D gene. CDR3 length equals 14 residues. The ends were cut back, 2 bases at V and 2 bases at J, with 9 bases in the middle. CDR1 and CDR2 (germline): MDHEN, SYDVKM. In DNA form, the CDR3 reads TGTGCCAGCAGTTTAGAACAGTTGAACTATGGCTACACCTTC. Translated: CASSLEQLNYGYTF.

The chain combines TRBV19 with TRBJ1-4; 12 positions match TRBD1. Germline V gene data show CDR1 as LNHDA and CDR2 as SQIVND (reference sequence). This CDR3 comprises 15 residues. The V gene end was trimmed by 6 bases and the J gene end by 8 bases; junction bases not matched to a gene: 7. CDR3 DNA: TGTGCCAGTAGCGTTCTCGGGACAGGGGGCGAAAAACTGTTTTTT. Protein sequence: CASSVLGTGGEKLFF.

The CDR3 DNA reads TGCGCCAGCAGCAGACAGGCGTCGGAGACCCAGTACTTC. Its translation is CASSRQASETQYF. The chain recombines TRBV5-1 with TRBJ2-5, with D possibly being TRBD1 (6 bases). Trimming took 4 bases from V and 5 from J, leaving 12 bases between them. The CDR3 totals 13 residues. CDR1 and CDR2 (germline): SGHRS, YFSETQ. The full variable domain, with the rest looked up from reference TRBV5-1 and TRBJ2-5, is KAGVTQTPRYLIKTRGQQVTLSCSPISGHRSVSWYQQTPGQGLQFLFEYFSETQRNKGNFPGRFSGRQFSNSRSEMNVSTLELGDSALYLCASSRQASETQYFGPGTRLLVL.

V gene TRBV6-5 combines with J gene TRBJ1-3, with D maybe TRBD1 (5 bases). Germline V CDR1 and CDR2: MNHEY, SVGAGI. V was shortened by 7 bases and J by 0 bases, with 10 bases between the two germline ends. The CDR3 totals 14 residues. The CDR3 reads CASTQANSGNTIYF. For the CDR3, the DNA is TGTGCCAGCACACAGGCGAACTCTGGAAACACCATATATTTT.

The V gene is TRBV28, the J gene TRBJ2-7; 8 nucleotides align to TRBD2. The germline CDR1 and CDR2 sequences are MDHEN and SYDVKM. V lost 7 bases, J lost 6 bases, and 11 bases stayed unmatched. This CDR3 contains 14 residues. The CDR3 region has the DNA TGTGCCAGCACCCGGGGGGGGCCCCTCCGCGAGCAGTACTTC. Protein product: CASTRGGPLREQYF. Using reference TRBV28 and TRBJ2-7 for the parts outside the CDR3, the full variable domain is DVKVTQSSRYLVKRTGEKVFLECVQDMDHENMFWYRQDPGLGLRLIYFSYDVKMKEKGDIPEGYSVSREKKERFSLILESASTNQTSMYLCASTRGGPLREQYFGPGTRLTVT.

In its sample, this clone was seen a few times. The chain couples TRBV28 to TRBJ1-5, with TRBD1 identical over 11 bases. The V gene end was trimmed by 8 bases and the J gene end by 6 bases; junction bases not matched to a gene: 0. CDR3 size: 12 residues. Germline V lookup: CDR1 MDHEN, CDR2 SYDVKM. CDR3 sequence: CASGQGAQPQHF. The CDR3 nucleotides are TGTGCCAGCGGACAGGGGGCTCAGCCCCAGCATTTT.

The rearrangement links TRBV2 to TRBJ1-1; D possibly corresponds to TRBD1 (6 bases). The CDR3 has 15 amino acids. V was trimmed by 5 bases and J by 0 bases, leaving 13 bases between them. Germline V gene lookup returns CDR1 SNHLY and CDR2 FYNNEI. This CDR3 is CASSIEQGLNTEAFF. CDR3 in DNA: TGTGCCAGCAGTATAGAACAGGGTTTGAACACTGAAGCTTTCTTT. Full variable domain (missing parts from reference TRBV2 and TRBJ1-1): EPEVTQTPSHQVTQMGQEVILRCVPISNHLYFYWYRQILGQKVEFLVSFYNNEISEKSEIFDDQFSVERPDGSNFTLKIRSTKLEDSAMYFCASSIEQGLNTEAFFGQGTRLTVV.

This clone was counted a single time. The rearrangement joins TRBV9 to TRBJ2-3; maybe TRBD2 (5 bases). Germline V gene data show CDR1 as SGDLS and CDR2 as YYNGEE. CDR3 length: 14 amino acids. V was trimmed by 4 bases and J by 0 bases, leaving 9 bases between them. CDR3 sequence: CASSRGGSTDTQYF. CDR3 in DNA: TGTGCCAGCAGCCGTGGCGGGAGCACAGATACGCAGTATTTT.

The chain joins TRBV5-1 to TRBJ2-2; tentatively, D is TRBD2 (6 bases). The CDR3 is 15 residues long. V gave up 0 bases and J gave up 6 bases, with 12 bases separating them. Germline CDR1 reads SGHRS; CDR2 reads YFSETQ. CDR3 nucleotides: TGCGCCAGCAGCTTGGTGGCCAGCGGGTCCGGGGAGCTGTTTTTT. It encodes CASSLVASGSGELFF.

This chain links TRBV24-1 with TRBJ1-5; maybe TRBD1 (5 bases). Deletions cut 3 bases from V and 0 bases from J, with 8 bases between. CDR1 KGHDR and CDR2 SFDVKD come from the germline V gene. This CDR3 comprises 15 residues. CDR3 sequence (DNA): TGTGCCACCAGTGATCACAGGATTAGCAATCAGCCCCAGCATTTT. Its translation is CATSDHRISNQPQHF.

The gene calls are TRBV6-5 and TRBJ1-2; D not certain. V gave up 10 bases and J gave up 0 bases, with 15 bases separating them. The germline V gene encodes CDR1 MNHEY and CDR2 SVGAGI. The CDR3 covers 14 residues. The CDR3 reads CATLGSNTNYGYTF. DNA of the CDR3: TGTGCCACCCTAGGGAGTAATACTAACTATGGCTACACCTTC.

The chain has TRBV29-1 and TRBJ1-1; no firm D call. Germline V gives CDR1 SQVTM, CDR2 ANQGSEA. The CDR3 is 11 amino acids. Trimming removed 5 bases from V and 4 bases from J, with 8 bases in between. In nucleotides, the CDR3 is TGCAGCGTTCCCGGCGGCACTGAAGCTTTCTTT. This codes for CSVPGGTEAFF.

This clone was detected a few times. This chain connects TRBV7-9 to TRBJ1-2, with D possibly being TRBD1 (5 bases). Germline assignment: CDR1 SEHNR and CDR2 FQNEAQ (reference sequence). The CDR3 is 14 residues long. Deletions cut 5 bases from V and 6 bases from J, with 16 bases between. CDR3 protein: CASSLLGGTNGYTF. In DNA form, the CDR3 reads TGTGCCAGCAGCCTCTTGGGAGGGACTAATGGCTACACCTTC.

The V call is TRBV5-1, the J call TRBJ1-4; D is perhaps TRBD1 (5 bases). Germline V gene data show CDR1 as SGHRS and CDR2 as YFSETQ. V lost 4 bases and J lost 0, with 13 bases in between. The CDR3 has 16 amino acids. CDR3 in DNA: TGCGCCAGCAGCCCAAGGACACAATCAACTAATGAAAAACTGTTTTTT. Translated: CASSPRTQSTNEKLFF.

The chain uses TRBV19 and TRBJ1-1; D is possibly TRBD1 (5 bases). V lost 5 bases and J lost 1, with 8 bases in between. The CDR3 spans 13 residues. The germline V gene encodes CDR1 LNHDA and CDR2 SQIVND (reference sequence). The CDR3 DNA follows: TGTGCCAGTAGTCCCGGACAGAACACTGAAGCTTTCTTT. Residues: CASSPGQNTEAFF.

This CDR3 is CASSLTSGEVDIQYF. The CDR3 nucleotides are TGTGCCAGCAGCTTGACTAGCGGGGAGGTGGACATTCAGTACTTC. The rearrangement joins TRBV5-4 to TRBJ2-4, with 10 bases fitting TRBD2. Germline CDR1 is SGHNT and CDR2 is YYREEE (reference sequence). After removal of 1 base from V and 8 bases from J, the junction contained 6 bases not matched to a gene. This CDR3 region has 15 residues. The full variable domain, its missing parts supplied by reference TRBV5-4 and TRBJ2-4, is ETGVTQSPTHLIKTRGQQVTLRCSSQSGHNTVSWYQQALGQGPQFIFQYYREEENGRGNFPPRFSGLQFPNYSSELNVNALELDDSALYLCASSLTSGEVDIQYFGAGTRLSVL.

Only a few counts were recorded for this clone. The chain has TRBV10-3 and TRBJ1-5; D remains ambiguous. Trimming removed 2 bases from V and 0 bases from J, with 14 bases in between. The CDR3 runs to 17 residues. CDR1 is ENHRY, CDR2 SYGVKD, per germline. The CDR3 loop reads CAISEGRASHSNQPQHF. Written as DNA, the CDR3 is TGTGCCATCAGTGAGGGGAGGGCTTCGCATAGCAATCAGCCCCAGCATTTT.

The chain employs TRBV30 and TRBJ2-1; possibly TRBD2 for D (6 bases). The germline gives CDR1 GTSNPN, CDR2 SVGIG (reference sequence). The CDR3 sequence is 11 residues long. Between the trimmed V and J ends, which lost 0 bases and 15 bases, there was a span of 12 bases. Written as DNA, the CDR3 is TGTGCCTGGAGTGTGGGACTTTGGGGGTTCTTC. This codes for CAWSVGLWGFF.

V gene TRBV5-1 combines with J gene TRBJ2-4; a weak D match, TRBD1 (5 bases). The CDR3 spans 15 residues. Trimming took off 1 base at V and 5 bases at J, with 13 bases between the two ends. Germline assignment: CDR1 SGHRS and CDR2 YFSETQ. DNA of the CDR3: TGCGCCAGCAGCTTGATACCAGGGCTCCAAAACATTCAGTACTTC. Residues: CASSLIPGLQNIQYF.

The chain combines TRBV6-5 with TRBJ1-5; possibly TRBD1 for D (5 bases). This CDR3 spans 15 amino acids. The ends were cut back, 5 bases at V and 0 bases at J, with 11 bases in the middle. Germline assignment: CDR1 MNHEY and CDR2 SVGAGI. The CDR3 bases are TGTGCCAGCAGTACAGACAGTTATAGCAATCAGCCCCAGCATTTT. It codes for CASSTDSYSNQPQHF.

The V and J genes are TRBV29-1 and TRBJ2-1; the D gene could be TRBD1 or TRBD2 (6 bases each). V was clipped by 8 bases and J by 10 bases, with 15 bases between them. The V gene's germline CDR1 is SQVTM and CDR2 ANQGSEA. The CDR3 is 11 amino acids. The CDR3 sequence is CSSGAGWEQFF. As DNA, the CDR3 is TGCAGCTCGGGGGCGGGGTGGGAGCAGTTCTTC.

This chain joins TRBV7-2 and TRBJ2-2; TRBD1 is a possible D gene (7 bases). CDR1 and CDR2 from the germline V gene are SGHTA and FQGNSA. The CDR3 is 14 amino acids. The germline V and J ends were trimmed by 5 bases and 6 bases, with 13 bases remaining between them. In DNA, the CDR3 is TGTGCCAGCAGCCCCCAGGGGGGACCCGGGGAGCTGTTTTTT. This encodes CASSPQGGPGELFF.

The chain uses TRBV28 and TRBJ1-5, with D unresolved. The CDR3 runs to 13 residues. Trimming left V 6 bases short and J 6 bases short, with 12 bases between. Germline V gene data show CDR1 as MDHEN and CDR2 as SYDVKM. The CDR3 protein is CASSRGTAQPQHF. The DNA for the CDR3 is TGTGCCAGCAGCCGGGGTACCGCTCAGCCCCAGCATTTT. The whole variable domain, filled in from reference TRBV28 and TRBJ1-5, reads DVKVTQSSRYLVKRTGEKVFLECVQDMDHENMFWYRQDPGLGLRLIYFSYDVKMKEKGDIPEGYSVSREKKERFSLILESASTNQTSMYLCASSRGTAQPQHFGDGTRLSIL.

CDR3 DNA: TGTGCCAGCACGAGGGAAACGAACACTGAAGCTTTCTTT. Translation: CASTRETNTEAFF. The chain joins TRBV6-5 to TRBJ1-1; D remains unclear. Germline CDR1 and CDR2: MNHEY and SVGAGI. This CDR3 has 13 amino acids. With 7 bases removed from V and 1 base from J, the gap between germline ends came to 10 bases.

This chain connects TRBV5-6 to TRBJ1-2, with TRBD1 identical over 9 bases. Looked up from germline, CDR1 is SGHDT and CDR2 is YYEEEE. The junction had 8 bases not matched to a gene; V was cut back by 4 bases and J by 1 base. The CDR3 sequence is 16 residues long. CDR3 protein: CASSNWDRVDNYGYTF. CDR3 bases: TGTGCCAGCAGCAACTGGGACAGGGTTGATAACTATGGCTACACCTTC.

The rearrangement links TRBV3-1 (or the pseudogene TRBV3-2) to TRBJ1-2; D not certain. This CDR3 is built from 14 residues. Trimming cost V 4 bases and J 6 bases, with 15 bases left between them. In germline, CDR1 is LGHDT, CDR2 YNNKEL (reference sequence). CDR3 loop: CASSPPVVSHGYTF. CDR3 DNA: TGTGCCAGCAGCCCCCCGGTTGTCTCTCATGGCTACACCTTC.

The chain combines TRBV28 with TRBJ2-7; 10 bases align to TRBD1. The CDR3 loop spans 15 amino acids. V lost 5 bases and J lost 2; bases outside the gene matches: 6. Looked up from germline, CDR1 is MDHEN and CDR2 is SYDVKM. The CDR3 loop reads CASSRPGTGAYEQYF. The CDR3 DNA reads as TGTGCCAGCAGTCGTCCCGGGACAGGGGCCTACGAGCAGTACTTC.

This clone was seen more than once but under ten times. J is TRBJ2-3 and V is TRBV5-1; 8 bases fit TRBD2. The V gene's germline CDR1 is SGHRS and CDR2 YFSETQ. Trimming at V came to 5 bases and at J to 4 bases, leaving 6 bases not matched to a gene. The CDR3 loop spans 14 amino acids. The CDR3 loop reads CASRREGGPDTQYF. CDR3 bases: TGCGCCAGCAGACGGGAGGGTGGTCCAGATACGCAGTATTTT.

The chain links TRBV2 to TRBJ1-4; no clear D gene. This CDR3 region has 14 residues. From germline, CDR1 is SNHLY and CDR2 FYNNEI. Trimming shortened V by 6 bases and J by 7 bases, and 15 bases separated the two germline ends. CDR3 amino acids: CASRDLPRSEKLFF. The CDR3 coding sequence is TGTGCCAGCAGGGACTTACCGCGGAGTGAAAAACTGTTTTTT.